The 18 T cell receptor beta chains below were found in one sample sequenced in a study of cytomegalovirus exposure and HLA in healthy donors. This PCR relied on a set of 60 Vbeta primers and 13 Jbeta primers. Profiling relied on immunoSEQ multiplex PCR, and the TCRdb table lists in-frame clones only, not all of them. Here the sample spans approximately 140,000 clones, roughly 79% being singletons. The sequenced sample was PBMCs. The source is a woman between 45 and 65 years old in good health and CMV-seronegative.

V and J are TRBV28 and TRBJ2-4, with 7 bases matching TRBD1. Germline trimming cut 6 bases from V and 4 bases from J; bases unmatched to any gene: 3. The CDR3 length is 13 residues. Germline CDR1 and CDR2: MDHEN and SYDVKM. CDR3 DNA sequence: TGTGCCAGCAGGACGACAGGGAAAAACATTCAGTACTTC. Amino acids: CASRTTGKNIQYF.

This clone was observed a single time. V is TRBV7-9 and J is TRBJ2-3, with 7 bases fitting TRBD2. The germline CDR1 and CDR2 sequences are SEHNR and FQNEAQ (reference sequence). The V gene end was trimmed by 2 bases and the J gene end by 1 base; junction bases not matched to a gene: 3. This CDR3 is 15 amino acids long. CDR3 sequence: CASSLLAEGTDTQYF. The CDR3 DNA reads as TGTGCCAGCAGCTTACTAGCGGAGGGCACAGATACGCAGTATTTT.

The rearrangement uses TRBV5-1 and TRBJ1-5, with 7 bases identical to TRBD1. The CDR3 has 14 amino acids. CDR1 is SGHRS, CDR2 YFSETQ, per germline. The trim removed 4 bases at V and 5 bases at J, leaving 6 bases unmatched. In DNA form, the CDR3 reads TGCGCCAGCAGCCCCGGGACAGATTATCAGCCCCAGCATTTT. This encodes CASSPGTDYQPQHF.

The chain joins TRBV4-3 to TRBJ2-2, with D perhaps matching TRBD1 (5 bases). This CDR3 has 16 residues. CDR1 is LGHNA and CDR2 is YSLEER in the germline V gene. Deletions cut 1 base from V and 4 bases from J, with 13 bases between. CDR3 region: CASSQGSFGATGELFF. CDR3 DNA sequence: TGCGCCAGCAGCCAAGGGTCATTTGGGGCCACCGGGGAGCTGTTTTTT.

The chain employs TRBV7-2 and TRBJ2-1; 7 nucleotides line up with TRBD1. Germline trimming cut 4 bases from V and 3 bases from J; bases unmatched to any gene: 0. This CDR3 is 13 amino acids long. Germline CDR1 is SGHTA and CDR2 is FQGNSA. CDR3 amino acids: CASSWDSYNEQFF. Here the CDR3 DNA reads TGTGCCAGCAGCTGGGACAGCTACAATGAGCAGTTCTTC.

In DNA form, the CDR3 reads TGTGCCAGCAGCGTAGCACAGGGAAAGACAAATGAGCAGTTCTTC. Translating it yields CASSVAQGKTNEQFF. V usage is TRBV9 and J usage is TRBJ2-1; a possible D gene is TRBD1 (6 bases). The ends were cut back, 0 bases at V and 7 bases at J, with 14 bases in the middle. Looked up from germline, CDR1 is SGDLS and CDR2 is YYNGEE. This CDR3 is built from 15 residues.

This chain joins TRBV18 and TRBJ1-2; TRBD1 is a possible D gene (6 bases). Between the trimmed V and J ends, which lost 0 bases and 0 bases, there was a span of 20 bases. The CDR3 has 19 amino acids. The germline V gene encodes CDR1 KGHSH and CDR2 LQKENI. DNA of the CDR3: TGTGCCAGCTCACCACCTGTTCTATACAGGGAAACCCCTAACTATGGCTACACCTTC. Protein sequence: CASSPPVLYRETPNYGYTF.

V and J are TRBV5-1 and TRBJ2-4, with D possibly TRBD1 on 6 matching bases. From germline, CDR1 is SGHRS and CDR2 YFSETQ. This CDR3 is built from 16 residues. Trimming left V 2 bases short and J 7 bases short, with 19 bases between. CDR3 in DNA: TGCGCCAGCAGCTTTGAAACAGGGCTCCCAGAGAACATTCAGTACTTC. Protein: CASSFETGLPENIQYF.

V and J are TRBV28 and TRBJ2-5; 7 bases line up with TRBD2. CDR1 MDHEN and CDR2 SYDVKM come from the germline V gene. The CDR3 runs to 16 residues. V lost 1 base to trimming and J lost 5 bases; unmatched junction nucleotides: 10. CDR3 sequence (DNA): TGTGCCAGCAGTTTATCCGAGGGAGGGTTTGGTGAGACCCAGTACTTC. This gives the protein CASSLSEGGFGETQYF.

The chain has TRBV29-1 and TRBJ2-3, with a tentative D call TRBD2 (6 bases). Trimming took 0 bases from V and 2 from J, leaving 9 bases between them. There are 14 residues in the CDR3. The germline V gene has CDR1 SQVTM and CDR2 ANQGSEA. The CDR3 bases are TGCAGCGTTGAAGATCTAGCGTCCACAGATACGCAGTATTTT. Encoded protein: CSVEDLASTDTQYF.

The chain uses TRBV5-1 and TRBJ1-4, with 11 bases aligning to TRBD1. The length of the CDR3 is 16 residues. J gave up 3 bases and V 4 bases, and 5 bases lay outside the gene matches. Germline CDR1 reads SGHRS; CDR2 reads YFSETQ. The CDR3 protein is CASSVDRGHANEKLFF. The CDR3 coding sequence is TGCGCCAGCAGCGTGGACAGGGGGCATGCTAATGAAAAACTGTTTTTT.

The chain couples TRBV7-8 to TRBJ1-1, with D tentatively TRBD1 (5 bases). The CDR3 length is 15 residues. Germline V gene data show CDR1 as SGHVS and CDR2 as FQNEAQ. The V end was cut by 1 base, the J end by 4 bases, with 13 bases between. The CDR3 loop reads CASSLGSRGGTEAFF. The DNA of the CDR3 is TGTGCCAGCAGCTTAGGGTCCCGGGGGGGCACTGAAGCTTTCTTT.

The chain joins TRBV30 to TRBJ1-4; a possible D gene is TRBD1 (6 bases). This CDR3 has 13 amino acids. Trimming left V 7 bases short and J 7 bases short, with 16 bases between. CDR1 GTSNPN and CDR2 SVGIG come from the germline V gene (reference sequence). CDR3 nucleotide sequence: TGTGCCTCCACAGGGTCGGTTAGTGAAAAACTGTTTTTT. Amino acids: CASTGSVSEKLFF.

The J gene is TRBJ1-1, the V gene TRBV28, with D possibly matching TRBD1 (6 bases). The V end was cut by 2 bases, the J end by 3 bases, with 13 bases between. Germline V lookup: CDR1 MDHEN, CDR2 SYDVKM. The CDR3 covers 15 residues. CDR3 region: CASSLGIRGDTEAFF. The CDR3 DNA reads as TGTGCCAGCAGTTTAGGAATCAGGGGCGACACTGAAGCTTTCTTT.

This rearrangement joins TRBV10-1 to TRBJ2-3; 7 nucleotides match TRBD2. The CDR3 spans 16 residues. V lost 2 bases, J lost 2 bases, and 7 bases stayed unmatched. Germline V gene data show CDR1 as WNHNN and CDR2 as SYGVQD (reference sequence). CDR3 sequence reads: CASSERSSGFTDTQYF. The CDR3, as DNA: TGCGCCAGCAGTGAGCGGTCTAGCGGCTTCACAGATACGCAGTATTTT.

V is TRBV4-3 and J is TRBJ2-3, with 9 positions matching TRBD2. Germline CDR1 and CDR2: LGHNA and YSLEER. The trim removed 4 bases at V and 4 bases at J, leaving 3 bases unmatched. The CDR3 is 14 amino acids. Here the CDR3 DNA reads TGCGCCAGCAGCCGCGGGAGGGACGCAGATACGCAGTATTTT. This encodes CASSRGRDADTQYF.

V is TRBV14 and J is TRBJ1-1; perhaps TRBD1 as D (6 bases). The V gene lost 0 bases and the J gene lost 7 bases, with 18 bases spanning the gap. CDR1 is SGHDN, CDR2 FVKESK, per germline. CDR3 length: 16 amino acids. As DNA, the CDR3 is TGTGCCAGCAGCCAAGACGTCGTTGGGGGCCCGAGTGAAGCTTTCTTT. It encodes CASSQDVVGGPSEAFF.

The chain carries TRBV30 and TRBJ2-2; 7 bases align to TRBD2. Germline loops: CDR1 GTSNPN, CDR2 SVGIG (reference sequence). J lost 5 bases, V lost 4 bases, and 7 bases had no gene match. The CDR3 spans 14 residues. CDR3 amino acids: CAWTAGVRTGELFF. In nucleotides, the CDR3 is TGTGCCTGGACGGCGGGAGTAAGGACCGGGGAGCTGTTTTTT.